Listed here are 32 T cell receptor beta chains from one sample, sequenced in a study of glioma-infiltrating T cells. Amplification of TCR alpha and beta CDR3 regions from RNA used iRepertoire nested multiplex PCR. Each CDR3 protein is one row after TCRdb ran MiXCR on the multiplex PCR reads. The repertoire holds 85,000 to 110,000 distinct CDR3 sequences, with around 29% as singletons. The specimen sequenced was glioma tissue, nonneoplastic brain tissue, or PBMCs (not recorded which). These receptors were obtained from a human donor with low-grade glioma or glioblastoma, undergoing nonglioma brain surgery, or in good health (not recorded which).

The rearrangement uses TRBV12-3 or TRBV12-4 and TRBJ2-5, with D hard to call. V was cut by 5 bases and J by 12 bases, with 16 bases left in between. The CDR3 covers 12 residues. The CDR3 region has the DNA TGTGCCAGCAGTGCAACCGAAGGTGTCAAGTACTTC. It encodes CASSATEGVKYF.

V is TRBV20-1 and J is TRBJ1-1, with D unresolved. Germline V gene data show CDR1 as DFQATT and CDR2 as SNEGSKA (reference sequence). The CDR3 has 12 amino acids. Trimming shortened V by 3 bases and J by 7 bases, and 12 bases separated the two germline ends. CDR3 sequence: CSASDLGVEAFF. The CDR3 nucleotides read TGCAGTGCTAGTGACCTCGGAGTTGAAGCTTTCTTT.

This clonotype has just one count. This may be a read error, as it is one base from a much larger clone. This chain links TRBV7-9 with TRBJ2-1; no definite D call. The CDR3 extends over 11 amino acids. CDR1 and CDR2 from the germline V gene are SEHNR and FQNEAQ (reference sequence). The CDR3 sequence: CASSWFDDQFF. In DNA form, the CDR3 reads TGTGCCAGCAGCTGGTTCGATGATCAGTTCTTC.

There are a few counts of this clonotype. The junction differs from germline at one of its ends, possibly a read error. The V gene is TRBV14, the J gene TRBJ2-7; D not certain. Looked up from germline, CDR1 is SGHDN and CDR2 is FVKESK. CDR3 length equals 12 residues. The CDR3 coding sequence is TGTGCCAGCAGCCAAGTTTGGCCGTGGCGTTTCTTC. As protein: CASSQVWPWRFF.

This clonotype was seen repeatedly, ten times or more. This rearrangement joins TRBV7-2 to TRBJ2-7; D remains ambiguous. This CDR3 has 12 residues. The V end was cut by 6 bases, the J end by 3 bases, with 9 bases between. Germline-derived CDR1 and CDR2 are SGHTA and FQGNSA. In DNA, the CDR3 is TGTGCCAGCAGGTCGGCGAGCTACGAGCAGTACTTC. This translates into CASRSASYEQYF.

The chain uses TRBV10-1 and TRBJ2-1, with no clear D. CDR1 and CDR2 (germline): WNHNN, SYGVQD (reference sequence). This CDR3 comprises 13 residues. V gave up 6 bases and J gave up 2 bases, with 8 bases separating them. CDR3 DNA: TGCGCCAGCAGGGAGCAAGCCTACAATGAGCAGTTCTTC. Translating gives CASREQAYNEQFF.

The V and J genes are TRBV28 and TRBJ2-1; TRBD2 matches at 7 bases. The germline V gene encodes CDR1 MDHEN and CDR2 SYDVKM. The CDR3 sequence is 15 residues long. With 8 bases clipped from V and 0 bases from J, the junction kept 7 bases outside the gene matches. CDR3 sequence (DNA): TGTGCCAGCCTAAGGGCGGGGGTCTCCTACAATGAGCAGTTCTTC. Its protein product is CASLRAGVSYNEQFF.

This clonotype appeared a few times. The chain combines TRBV28 with TRBJ1-3; 7 bases agree with TRBD1. The germline V gene has CDR1 MDHEN and CDR2 SYDVKM. This CDR3 is 15 amino acids long. The V gene end was trimmed by 10 bases and the J gene end by 4 bases; junction bases not matched to a gene: 13. The CDR3 DNA reads as TGTGCCACCCTACCAGCATCAGGGGGGGGAAACACCATATATTTT. It encodes CATLPASGGGNTIYF.

This clonotype occurred many times. The rearrangement joins TRBV7-9 to TRBJ2-1; 7 nucleotides agree with TRBD2. The CDR3 consists of 12 residues. V was clipped by 11 bases and J by 2 bases; unmatched bases: 3. Germline CDR1 reads SEHNR; CDR2 reads FQNEAQ (reference sequence). The CDR3 loop reads CARGGPYNEQFF. CDR3 DNA: TGTGCCCGCGGGGGTCCCTACAATGAGCAGTTCTTC. Based on the CDR3 plus reference TRBV7-9 and TRBJ2-1, the full variable domain is DTGVSQNPRHKITKRGQNVTFRCDPISEHNRLYWYRQTLGQGPEFLTYFQNEAQLEKSRLLSDRFSAERPKGSFSTLEIQRTEQGDSAMYLCARGGPYNEQFFGPGTRLTVL.

Ten or more counts support this clonotype. This chain joins TRBV2 and TRBJ1-6; no reliable D call. Germline V gene data show CDR1 as SNHLY and CDR2 as FYNNEI. The CDR3 consists of 13 residues. Trimming removed 8 bases from V and 5 bases from J, with 10 bases in between. This CDR3 is CASRNSDNSPLHF. The CDR3 nucleotides are TGTGCCAGCCGGAATAGCGATAATTCACCCCTCCACTTT.

Regarding this clonotype: At one end, the junction sequence differs from germline, possibly due to a read error. The chain couples TRBV7-9 to TRBJ2-1, with TRBD2 matching 7 bases. CDR3 length equals 14 residues. CDR1 is SEHNR and CDR2 is FQNEAQ in the germline V gene (reference sequence). CDR3: CASSLGGGYIEQFF. The DNA for the CDR3 is TGTGCCAGCAGCTTAGGGGGGGGTTACATTGAGCAGTTCTTC.

This clonotype showed up many times. The rearrangement links TRBV7-8 to TRBJ2-2; the match to TRBD2 covers 7 bases. With V trimmed by 6 bases and J by 6 bases, 4 bases remained unmatched. The CDR3 runs to 13 residues. Germline V gene data show CDR1 as SGHVS and CDR2 as FQNEAQ. The CDR3 protein is CASRSAGSGELFF. CDR3 nucleotides: TGTGCCAGCAGATCAGCGGGGTCCGGGGAGCTGTTTTTT.

This clonotype showed up just once. A much larger clonotype is one base distant, so this may be a read error. The chain employs TRBV25-1 and TRBJ2-5, with 9 positions matching TRBD2. The CDR3 has 18 residues. Per the germline V gene, CDR1 is MGHDK and CDR2 is SYGVNS. The chain's CDR3 is CASSGPRLAGNDQGTQYF. CDR3 nucleotide sequence: TGTGCCAGCAGTGGTCCCCGTCTAGCGGGGAACGACCAAGGGACCCAGTACTTC.

Worth noting for this clonotype: Given a much more abundant clone one base away, this may be a read error. The rearrangement links TRBV27 to TRBJ1-2; weak D call: TRBD1 (5 bases). CDR3 length: 17 residues. Germline V gene lookup returns CDR1 MNHEY and CDR2 SMNVEV (reference sequence). The CDR3 here is CVSSLKPGPLANYGYTF. CDR3 in DNA: TGTGTCAGCAGTCTGAAACCGGGACCCCTAGCCAACTATGGCTACACCTTC.

This clonotype was observed many times. The chain links TRBV27 to TRBJ1-3, with 8 bases identical to TRBD1. CDR3 length: 12 amino acids. Germline loops: CDR1 MNHEY, CDR2 SMNVEV (reference sequence). J was trimmed by 7 bases and V by 6 bases; bases with no gene match: 2. The CDR3 region is CASRTGANTIYF. The CDR3 DNA reads as TGTGCCAGCAGGACAGGGGCGAACACCATATATTTT.

CDR3 DNA: TGCAGCGTTCCAGGGGCGGCTTTCTTT. This codes for CSVPGAAFF. This chain uses TRBV29-1 with TRBJ1-1; D perhaps matches TRBD1 (6 bases). The V gene lost 5 bases and the J gene lost 11 bases, with 9 bases spanning the gap. Germline CDR1 is SQVTM and CDR2 is ANQGSEA. This CDR3 has 9 amino acids.

The chain has TRBV5-1 and TRBJ1-2; D not resolved. V lost 0 bases and J lost 5, with 14 bases in between. This CDR3 has 15 residues. The germline CDR1 and CDR2 sequences are SGHRS and YFSETQ. In DNA form, the CDR3 reads TGCGCCAGCAGCTTGGAAGGTTGGGGTAAATATGGCTACACCTTC. It codes for CASSLEGWGKYGYTF. The full variable domain, in which reference TRBV5-1 and TRBJ1-2 provide the parts outside the CDR3, is KAGVTQTPRYLIKTRGQQVTLSCSPISGHRSVSWYQQTPGQGLQFLFEYFSETQRNKGNFPGRFSGRQFSNSRSEMNVSTLELGDSALYLCASSLEGWGKYGYTFGSGTRLTVV.

This clonotype showed up many times. The rearrangement joins TRBV2 to TRBJ2-5; TRBD1 is a possible D gene (5 bases). V was trimmed by 3 bases and J by 3 bases, leaving 11 bases between them. This CDR3 region has 14 residues. Germline lookup yields CDR1 SNHLY and CDR2 FYNNEI. The CDR3 coding sequence is TGTGCCAGCAGTGATCTAGAGACAGAAGAGACCCAGTACTTC. It encodes CASSDLETEETQYF.

CDR3 residues: CASSHLTGWETQYF. In nucleotides, the CDR3 is TGTGCCAGCAGTCACTTGACAGGGTGGGAGACCCAGTACTTC. The rearrangement joins TRBV3-1 to TRBJ2-5, with 7 bases that match TRBD1. The germline CDR1 and CDR2 sequences are LGHDT and YNNKEL (reference sequence). This CDR3 contains 14 residues. V lost 6 bases to trimming and J lost 5 bases; unmatched junction nucleotides: 9.

This clonotype appeared many times. The chain uses TRBV18 and TRBJ1-1; D gene unclear. The V end was cut by 3 bases, the J end by 8 bases, with 7 bases between. This CDR3 spans 11 amino acids. Germline V gene data show CDR1 as KGHSH and CDR2 as LQKENI. CDR3 residues: CASSPLSEAFF. CDR3 coding DNA: TGTGCCAGCTCACCTTTATCCGAAGCTTTCTTT.

This clonotype was seen at least ten times. The J gene is TRBJ2-3, the V gene TRBV27; D remains ambiguous. This CDR3 is built from 13 residues. Trimming pared 3 bases from V and 10 bases from J, leaving 14 bases between. Germline CDR1 is MNHEY and CDR2 is SMNVEV (reference sequence). The chain's CDR3 is CASSLWSINPQYF. CDR3 sequence (DNA): TGTGCCAGCAGTTTGTGGTCCATTAATCCGCAGTATTTT.

The sample holds a few counts of this clonotype. The J gene is TRBJ2-1, the V gene TRBV29-1, with D hard to call. This CDR3 is 11 amino acids long. With 8 bases removed from V and 6 bases from J, the gap between germline ends came to 11 bases. CDR1 and CDR2 (germline): SQVTM, ANQGSEA. The CDR3 reads CSSRWGNEQFF. The CDR3 bases are TGCAGCTCCAGGTGGGGCAATGAGCAGTTCTTC.

For this clonotype: The junction departs from germline at one end; a sequencing error may be responsible. The chain links TRBV25-1 to TRBJ1-1; 9 bases align to TRBD1. Germline-derived CDR1 and CDR2 are MGHDK and SYGVNS. This CDR3 is 14 amino acids long. In nucleotides, the CDR3 is TGTGCCAGCAGTGAAAACAGGGGGCAATCTGAAGATTTCTTT. Its protein product is CASSENRGQSEDFF.

As concerns this clonotype: This may arise from a read error, as a much more abundant clone is one base away. The rearrangement uses TRBV6-1 and TRBJ1-3; D is uncertain. The CDR3 totals 13 residues. The V gene lost 5 bases and the J gene lost 4 bases, with 9 bases spanning the gap. Germline loops: CDR1 MNHNS, CDR2 SASEGT. The CDR3 loop is CASSPESGNTIYF. The CDR3 DNA is TGTGCCAGCAGTCCCGAGTCCGGAAACACCATATATTTT.

A note on this clonotype: The junction does not match germline at one end; this may be a read error. The genes are TRBV7-7 and TRBJ2-5; D gene uncertain. In germline, CDR1 is SSHAT, CDR2 FNYEAQ (reference sequence). The CDR3 runs to 13 residues. Here the CDR3 reads CASSRTNQETQYF. The CDR3 nucleotides read TGTGCTAGCAGCCGCACTAACCAAGAGACCCAGTACTTC.

This clonotype was detected many times. This chain uses TRBV28 with TRBJ1-1, with TRBD1 identical over 7 bases. CDR1 and CDR2 from the germline V gene are MDHEN and SYDVKM. The CDR3 loop spans 14 amino acids. After removal of 3 bases from V and 11 bases from J, the junction contained 12 bases not matched to a gene. This CDR3 reads CASSFSTGPLRAFF. The DNA for the CDR3 is TGTGCCAGCAGTTTTTCGACAGGGCCCTTGAGGGCTTTCTTT.

A note on this clonotype: With a much larger clone just one base away, this may be a read error. The missing conserved phenylalanine or tryptophan at the end of this CDR3 makes a read error likely. The chain links TRBV27 to TRBJ2-1; 8 bases align to TRBD1. V was pared by 5 bases and J by 11 bases, with 8 bases of the junction left unmatched. CDR1 is MNHEY, CDR2 SMNVEV, per germline (reference sequence). This CDR3 contains 13 residues. The CDR3 DNA follows: TGTGCCAGCAGTCCTACAGGACAGGGACAGCAGTTCCTC. Protein product: CASSPTGQGQQFL.

There are a few counts of this clonotype. The chain carries TRBV19 and TRBJ2-3; D uncertain. CDR1 is LNHDA and CDR2 is SQIVND in the germline V gene (reference sequence). The length of the CDR3 is 12 residues. V dropped 6 bases and J dropped 4 bases, with 8 bases sitting between them. The CDR3 loop reads CASSPFPDTQYF. DNA for the CDR3: TGTGCCAGTAGCCCCTTTCCAGATACGCAGTATTTT. The whole variable domain, remainder taken from reference TRBV19 and TRBJ2-3, is DGGITQSPKYLFRKEGQNVTLSCEQNLNHDAMYWYRQDPGQGLRLIYYSQIVNDFQKGDIAEGYSVSREKKESFPLTVTSAQKNPTAFYLCASSPFPDTQYFGPGTRLTVL.

At least ten counts were recorded for this clonotype. The V gene is TRBV19, the J gene TRBJ1-5; no clear D gene. Germline V gene data show CDR1 as LNHDA and CDR2 as SQIVND (reference sequence). The CDR3 is 12 amino acids. Trimming took 6 bases from V and 2 from J, leaving 5 bases between them. The CDR3 region is CASRFGNQPQHF. The CDR3 DNA follows: TGTGCCAGTAGGTTTGGCAATCAGCCCCAGCATTTT.

In its sample, this clonotype ranks as medium-sized. This sequence joins TRBV28 and TRBJ1-1; D perhaps matches TRBD1 (6 bases). Germline CDR1 is MDHEN and CDR2 is SYDVKM. The CDR3 is 15 amino acids. The V end lost 9 bases, the J end lost 2 bases, and 19 bases lay between the germline ends. In DNA, the CDR3 is TGTGCCAGTGGGGGGCCACAAACAAGTAACACTGAAGCTTTCTTT. Its protein product is CASGGPQTSNTEAFF.

This clonotype was detected many times. The rearrangement links TRBV20-1 to TRBJ1-1; 8 bases are shared with TRBD1. Germline V gene sequence: CDR1 DFQATT, CDR2 SNEGSKA (reference sequence). This CDR3 is 13 amino acids long. Trimming removed 6 bases from V and 5 bases from J; junction bases left unmatched: 8. The CDR3 nucleotides are TGCAGTGCCCCCTGGACAGGGAAAACTGAAGCTTTCTTT. It yields the protein CSAPWTGKTEAFF.

The chain combines TRBV3-1 with TRBJ2-3; TRBD2 agrees at 10 bases. Germline CDR1 reads LGHDT; CDR2 reads YNNKEL (reference sequence). V lost 0 bases, J lost 7 bases, and 10 bases stayed unmatched. The CDR3 length is 17 residues. The CDR3 sequence is CASSQDQLAGIPHTQYF. CDR3 in DNA: TGTGCCAGCAGCCAAGATCAACTAGCGGGAATACCTCATACGCAGTATTTT.